This record concerns one TCR beta chain sequence. This clonotype was counted many times. Its antigen is still unknown. Base qualities are not recorded, but no much larger clone differs from it by a single base. This record comes from a study of human T cells and chemical hapten exposure (dated by TCRdb to 2020 to 2022). Regarding the study in general: For sensitization, 2% DPC in acetone was applied to a roughly 2 cm by roughly 2 cm area of upper inner arm skin. Patients additionally received weekly therapeutic DPC doses to the scalp throughout the approximately 22-week study period. Patch testing was done on the upper back using Finn chambers containing 0.01% DPC, and results were scored after 6 days according to International Contact Dermatitis Research Group standards. Alopecia areata with under or over 50% scalp involvement, alopecia totalis and alopecia universalis were represented in the patient cohort, which was mostly female. Libraries were pooled for sequencing, and variation in per-sample TCR yields was attributed mainly to small differences in library volumes within the pool. In alopecia patients, the study followed how the peripheral blood TCR repertoire changed in vivo over primary and secondary sensitization to diphenylcyclopropenone (DPC), a hapten. Patient blood was sampled pre-sensitization (week 0) and at 2, 6 and about 24 weeks after DPC sensitization. Blood for TCR sequencing was provided by twenty-nine alopecia patients at one to four time points (pre-sensitization, 2, 6 and 24 weeks). Here is what the overall study found, with its caveats: All patients had alopecia, a presumed autoimmune disease, so their immune response might differ from that of healthy individuals. No change with DPC sensitization was found in the number of TCRs above 1 in 1000 frequency, and no evidence of global repertoire structure alterations was found. Expanded TCRs formed significantly more large CDR3 similarity clusters than pre-sensitization or healthy control sets, consistent with antigen-driven responses. Patch test score was positively correlated with the number of PT1 expanded TCRs, with significance at thresholds 8, 16 and 32 but not at 4. After repeated subsampling, changes were observed in the strength of the expansion versus patch-test correlation and in the threshold at which the correlation became significant.

The time point label corresponds to: patch test 2, 6 weeks after DPC sensitization. The sample's treatment or condition label, decoded: therapeutic diphenylcyclopropenone sensitization with weekly scalp DPC. At each patch-test visit, blood was drawn before the patch test was applied. Eligible patients were aged 18 to 70, diagnosed with alopecia, deemed suitable for DPC therapy, and excluded if pregnant. Total RNA was extracted from unfractionated whole blood collected in Tempus Blood RNA tubes. V is clipped by 6 bases and J by 4 bases, and the sequence between their germline boundaries is 16 bases long. There are 15 amino acids in the CDR3, from cysteine to phenylalanine inclusive. The only DNA kept is the CDR3, 45 bases in frame from the first base. Looking up the germline V gene yields CDR1 SGHAT and CDR2 FQNNGV. Libraries were constructed by RACE. Instrument used: NextSeq 500. Library preparation attached unique molecular identifiers to individual cDNA molecules for quantitative, reproducible TCR counting. Both TCR alpha and TCR beta chains were sequenced from each blood RNA sample. Regarding the original processing steps: The median number of TCRs per sample was 95,638, ranging from roughly 23,224 to 690,600. The Decombinator software suite was used to annotate V, J and CDR3 in the TCR reads. For PS versus PT1 abundance plots, all samples were subsampled to the same number of TCRs (28,000). TCRs were defined as expanded if absent before sensitization and observed at least eight times at the 2-week time point. The public reads were reprocessed in TCRdb via fastp at Q25 and MiXCR, keeping in-frame beta chains. When rows share a CDR3 protein, they turn into one entry using the most common DNA and genes. TCRdb's processing, not the authors', yielded these V and J calls. The sample records more than 110,000 distinct CDR3 sequences, about an eighth of which are singletons. About 1.3% of the sample comes from the top ten.

The TCR sequence derives from a woman in her 50s with alopecia areata. Some clones in this sample may be carry-over from other donors' samples. The input for sequencing was whole blood, taken in connection with sensitization to the hapten diphenylcyclopropenone (DPC). The rearrangement combines TRBV11-2 with TRBJ2-1; the D gene could be either TRBD1 or TRBD2, each agreeing at 5 bases. The DNA is as follows: TGTGCCAGCAGGCACCGGGACGCATTTTACAATGAGCAGTTCTTC. This encodes CASRHRDAFYNEQFF.